What follows describes a single T cell receptor (beta chain). This clonotype was counted between two and nine times. What antigen it recognizes has not been identified. No qualities accompany the bases; no much larger clone lies one base away. Libraries came from 5' RACE. Sequencing was performed on an Illumina HiSeq 2000. A universal primer binding site was added through template switching, and the final cDNA carried a unique molecular identifier so that TCR cDNA molecules could be counted accurately. First-strand cDNA for TCR alpha and beta chains was synthesized from specific primers in the conserved constant-segment region. To control for contamination, every cDNA library carried two barcodes: a SMART-Mk sample barcode plus Illumina barcodes. Two successive PCR steps introduced TruSeq adapter sequences along with Illumina sample barcodes. The TCR alpha and beta cDNA libraries were sequenced on the Illumina HiSeq platform using custom primers. Regarding the original processing steps: Raw reads were processed with MiGEC to extract unique molecular identifiers, and MiXCR was used to determine CDR3 positions. Recombination models were inferred per individual with the repgenHMM and IGoR tools using an EM algorithm. Shared clonotype analysis was performed with the tcR package in R, normalizing sharing by the product of cloneset sizes. Out-of-frame nonproductive sequences were analyzed to study raw recombination free of thymic and clonal selection effects. TCRdb handled the public reads itself, with Q25 trimming in fastp and clone calling in MiXCR, and kept productive beta chains. Under each unique CDR3 protein, matching rows form one entry showing the most common genes and DNA. The V and J calls shown here were made by TCRdb, not taken from the authors' results. The sample contains more than 1.5 million distinct CDR3 sequences, about 32% of them found a single time. Jointly, the top ten make up about 0.25% of the sample.

The record originates from a study of identical twins (dated by TCRdb to about 2016). Broadly, across the study: To test whether fetal clonotypes persist, this study deep-sequenced TCR alpha and beta repertoires from monozygotic twins, from unrelated adults of various ages, and from cord blood. To rule out contamination, the twin experiments were replicated at different times with different library preparation protocols.

The CDR3 runs 13 residues from the cysteine to the phenylalanine. Just CDR3 DNA is preserved here, 39 bases in frame from base 1. For CDR1 and CDR2, the germline V gene (reference sequence) lists MNHEY and SMNVEV. The V and J ends are trimmed by 3 bases and 7 bases, leaving 12 bases between them. Only healthy Caucasian donors were included. Beyond this particular receptor, the publication reports: Because the same donors could not be followed over many years, conclusions were based on cross-sectional statistical analysis. Out-of-frame TCR alpha sharing in monozygotic twins was systematically underestimated by recombination models, whereas sharing between unrelated individuals was in agreement with the recombination models. Fewer insertions were carried by abundant cord blood beta clonotypes, a similar but weaker trend appeared in young adult naive repertoires, and no such trend appeared in memory repertoires. A weaker excess of twin sharing was found in beta out-of-frame sequences because the signal-to-noise ratio was lowered by fewer shared sequences. Compared with coincidental sharing between unrelated individuals, out-of-frame TCR alpha sequences shared between twins showed an excess of sequences with low generation probability. Invariant T cells such as MAIT and iNKT could partly confound zero-insertion analyses, though diverse VJ usage argued against this for most clonotypes.

Material for sequencing was cord blood. The sequence links TRBV27 to TRBJ1-1; the D gene assignment is ambiguous. The receptor was isolated from a newborn girl in good health. Here is the DNA: TGTGCCAGCAGTTTTCGGGGAAAGGGTGAAGCTTTCTTT. Protein translation: CASSFRGKGEAFF.